This TCR beta chain emerged from a study of cytomegalovirus exposure and HLA in healthy donors. Findings of the study overall: With further analysis later on, most CMV-associated TCR beta chains appeared HLA-restricted. What a later analysis reportedly showed was that an Asian-associated ancestry cluster had fewer N-insertions than the roughly 720-donor mean.

This donor has no recorded CMV serostatus. The PCR made use of 60 Vbeta and 13 Jbeta primers. Assay: immunoSEQ multiplex PCR; the TCRdb copy retains only in-frame clones and omits some. Of 80,000 to 100,000 clones in the sample, 81% are singletons; the top ten hold about 9.3%. With regard to this clone: Its specificity is not known.

In germline, CDR1 is MGHRA, CDR2 YSYEKL. V lost 1 base and J 2 bases, leaving 15 bases between the germline ends. The CDR3 loop spans 16 amino acids. Source material: PBMCs. The receptor was isolated from a human donor in good health. The chain carries TRBV4-1 and TRBJ2-7; D possibly corresponds to TRBD1 (7 bases). CDR3 coding DNA: TGCGCCAGCAGCCAAGGGCGGGACAGCCTAACCTACGAGCAGTACTTC. It is translated as CASSQGRDSLTYEQYF.